The rows below give T cell receptor beta chains drawn from one sample of a study of Ad26.COV2.S vaccination and SARS-CoV-2 variants. Some clones are missing from TCRdb's copy, which holds only in-frame ones; the method was immunoSEQ multiplex PCR. The table has roughly 700,000 clones, roughly nine tenths seen once. The specimen comprised peripheral blood, sampled in a trial of Ad26.COV2.S vaccine versus placebo. The source of these receptors is a person between 18 and 60 years old who received the Ad26.COV2.S COVID-19 vaccine or a placebo. The conserved cysteine and the conserved F or W are not part of the CDR3 here. A D gene is named only where the DNA matches it firmly.

d_call: -
v_call: TRBV6-5
j_call: TRBJ1-3
cdr3_aa: ASRREIGNTIY

d_call: TRBD2
v_call: TRBV20-1
j_call: TRBJ2-3
cdr3_aa: SASGRTSGNTDTQY

d_call: TRBD2
v_call: TRBV9
j_call: TRBJ2-7
cdr3_aa: ASSVVAGVGEQY

d_call: -
v_call: TRBV15
j_call: TRBJ1-5
cdr3_aa: ATSRDYIGQPQH

d_call: -
v_call: TRBV19
j_call: TRBJ2-1
cdr3_aa: ASSSSVRSYNEQF

d_call: TRBD2
v_call: TRBV6-5
j_call: TRBJ2-1
cdr3_aa: ASSPGLGRIEQF

d_call: TRBD1
v_call: TRBV27
j_call: TRBJ2-1
cdr3_aa: ASSSYRGINEQF

d_call: TRBD1
v_call: TRBV4-2
j_call: TRBJ1-1
cdr3_aa: ASSPVQGIGSTEAF

d_call: -
v_call: TRBV2
j_call: TRBJ1-2
cdr3_aa: ASSDEQGFSNYGYT

d_call: -
v_call: TRBV5-8
j_call: TRBJ1-1
cdr3_aa: ASSLRPSFTEAF

d_call: -
v_call: TRBV10-2
j_call: TRBJ2-1
cdr3_aa: ASSESYGSSGYGSYNEQF

d_call: -
v_call: TRBV5-5
j_call: TRBJ1-6
cdr3_aa: ASSLEAPNFTALH

d_call: -
v_call: TRBV18
j_call: TRBJ2-2
cdr3_aa: ASSPGGTNTGELF

d_call: -
v_call: TRBV14
j_call: TRBJ2-7
cdr3_aa: ASSPQGAGGARQY

d_call: -
v_call: TRBV24-1
j_call: TRBJ2-2
cdr3_aa: ATSVGGVNTGELF

d_call: TRBD1
v_call: TRBV5-1
j_call: TRBJ2-5
cdr3_aa: ASSPGQNKRTQY

d_call: TRBD1
v_call: TRBV6-1
j_call: TRBJ1-1
cdr3_aa: ASSEWTGTEAF

d_call: TRBD2
v_call: TRBV7-8
j_call: TRBJ2-3
cdr3_aa: ASSLGTSGGRQY

d_call: TRBD1
v_call: TRBV9
j_call: TRBJ1-2
cdr3_aa: ASSVAWQGGDYGYT

d_call: -
v_call: TRBV6-5
j_call: TRBJ2-5
cdr3_aa: ASSSIGWKTQY

d_call: -
v_call: TRBV7-2
j_call: TRBJ1-3
cdr3_aa: ASSLQRGLGTIY

d_call: TRBD1
v_call: TRBV18
j_call: TRBJ2-1
cdr3_aa: ASSTGQGGGNEQF

d_call: -
v_call: TRBV6-5
j_call: TRBJ1-2
cdr3_aa: ASSYSTGAHYGYT

d_call: -
v_call: TRBV20-1
j_call: TRBJ2-7
cdr3_aa: SAANSYEQY

d_call: -
v_call: TRBV21-1
j_call: TRBJ2-1
cdr3_aa: ASSPRTSGIWEQF

d_call: TRBD2
v_call: TRBV6-5
j_call: TRBJ2-5
cdr3_aa: ASSYPGGREY

d_call: -
v_call: TRBV6-5
j_call: TRBJ2-7
cdr3_aa: ASSFQGLGEQY

d_call: -
v_call: TRBV10-2
j_call: TRBJ1-2
cdr3_aa: ASSVTANYGYT

d_call: TRBD1
v_call: TRBV7-2
j_call: TRBJ2-1
cdr3_aa: ASSLDRGAYNEQF

d_call: -
v_call: TRBV12-3/TRBV12-4
j_call: TRBJ1-2
cdr3_aa: ASSVGGRYGYT

d_call: -
v_call: TRBV5-5
j_call: TRBJ2-7
cdr3_aa: ASSLGRSSYEQY

d_call: -
v_call: TRBV30
j_call: TRBJ1-5
cdr3_aa: AWSVKGGRGQPQH

d_call: -
v_call: TRBV19
j_call: TRBJ2-2
cdr3_aa: ASSAYAGELF

d_call: -
v_call: TRBV20-1
j_call: TRBJ2-2
cdr3_aa: SAVNTGELF

d_call: -
v_call: TRBV20-1
j_call: TRBJ1-3
cdr3_aa: SASPGTLPGNTIY

d_call: TRBD2
v_call: TRBV7-2
j_call: TRBJ2-7
cdr3_aa: ASSWGGTSGTYEQY

d_call: TRBD2
v_call: TRBV7-2
j_call: TRBJ2-2
cdr3_aa: ASRAVAGGTGELF

d_call: -
v_call: TRBV6-6
j_call: TRBJ1-4
cdr3_aa: ASSYSGIDEKLF

d_call: -
v_call: TRBV7-8
j_call: TRBJ2-3
cdr3_aa: ASSGPPGRYATDTQY

d_call: -
v_call: TRBV27
j_call: TRBJ1-6
cdr3_aa: ASSLSMGVENSPLH

d_call: TRBD1
v_call: TRBV6-5
j_call: TRBJ2-7
cdr3_aa: ASSYSITGGAYEQY

d_call: -
v_call: TRBV3-1/TRBV3-2
j_call: TRBJ1-5
cdr3_aa: ASSLTGNQPQH

d_call: TRBD2
v_call: TRBV27
j_call: TRBJ2-6
cdr3_aa: ASRERGGLNGANVLT

d_call: -
v_call: TRBV14
j_call: TRBJ2-3
cdr3_aa: ASSQEARRAHTQY

d_call: TRBD1
v_call: TRBV5-1
j_call: TRBJ1-3
cdr3_aa: ASSLGDRDSGNTIY